Listed below are T cell receptor beta chains from one sample, sequenced in a study of patients and donors after allogeneic stem cell transplantation. TCRdb re-called the RT-PCR reads with MiXCR, one entry per CDR3 protein. The sample lists roughly 140,000 distinct CDR3 sequences; roughly 35% were seen once. Sequencing used blood, either unsorted or a sorted T cell fraction (not recorded which). The receptor source for this set is a human donor who was either an allogeneic HSCT recipient or a stem cell or donor lymphocyte infusion donor (not recorded which). It is not recorded whose cells these are; they may come from a transplant donor. CDR3s include the opening cysteine and the closing phenylalanine or tryptophan. A D gene is named only where the DNA matches it firmly. Expanded clones are given a class, and other clones once, few, many or no size at all.

size	V	D	J	CDR3	DNA
.	TRBV5-6	.	TRBJ2-1	CASSSFKDPLNEQFF	TGTGCCAGCAGCTCTTTTAAGGACCCTCTCAATGAGCAGTTCTTC
.	TRBV7-2	TRBD1	TRBJ1-2	CASSLLRDSDGYTF	TGTGCCAGCAGCTTATTGCGGGACAGCGACGGCTACACCTTC
.	TRBV10-3	TRBD1	TRBJ1-5	CAISGTGGGSNQPQHF	TGTGCCATCAGTGGGACAGGGGGAGGTAGCAATCAGCCCCAGCATTTT
many	TRBV20-1	.	TRBJ1-2	CSANSIIFPHF	TGCAGTGCTAACTCGATTATCTTCCCTCACTTC
few	TRBV4-1	TRBD1	TRBJ1-2	CASSRGQELYGYTF	TGCGCCAGCAGTCGGGGACAGGAGCTCTATGGCTACACCTTC
.	TRBV10-3	.	TRBJ2-7	CAISLDTLSLGQYF	TGTGCCATCAGCCTTGACACCCTCTCCCTTGGGCAGTACTTC
once	TRBV12-3/TRBV12-4	.	TRBJ2-6	CASSPRPGANVLTF	TGTGCCAGCAGCCCTCGACCTGGGGCCAACGTCCTGACTTTC
.	TRBV28	.	TRBJ1-1	CASSSDSPTEAFF	TGTGCCAGCAGTTCCGACAGCCCCACTGAAGCTTTCTTT
.	TRBV25-1	.	TRBJ2-3	CASSADRLTDTQYF	TGTGCCAGCAGTGCTGACCGCCTCACAGATACGCAGTATTTT
.	TRBV12-3/TRBV12-4	.	TRBJ1-2	CASSSPGHIYGYTF	TGTGCCAGCAGCTCCCCGGGACACATCTATGGCTACACCTTC
.	TRBV29-1	.	TRBJ1-5	CSVITGNQPQHF	TGCAGCGTGATAACAGGGAATCAGCCCCAGCATTTT
few	TRBV27	.	TRBJ1-2	CASKATGTWGYTF	TGTGCCAGCAAGGCTACCGGGACCTGGGGCTACACCTTC
.	TRBV4-1	.	TRBJ1-2	CASSQDFQGDYGYTF	TGCGCCAGCAGCCAAGATTTTCAGGGCGACTATGGCTACACCTTC
.	TRBV9	TRBD2	TRBJ2-1	CASSPSSGGDYNEQFF	TGTGCCAGCAGCCCGTCCTCGGGGGGAGACTACAATGAGCAGTTCTTC
.	TRBV7-9	TRBD1	TRBJ1-1	CASSPYGTVNTEAFF	TGTGCCAGCAGCCCCTACGGGACAGTGAACACTGAAGCTTTCTTT
.	TRBV5-1	.	TRBJ2-3	CASSPSRTGSSWGNTQYF	TGCGCCAGCAGCCCATCAAGGACGGGATCCTCTTGGGGGAATACGCAGTATTTT
.	TRBV6-2/TRBV6-3	.	TRBJ1-5	CASSYSTDQPQHF	TGTGCCAGCAGTTACTCGACGGATCAGCCCCAGCATTTT
.	TRBV28	.	TRBJ2-1	CASSFGRGGYNEQFF	TGTGCCAGCAGTTTTGGTAGGGGGGGATATAATGAGCAGTTCTTC
.	TRBV2	TRBD1	TRBJ2-1	CATNRDRAMSSYNEQFF	TGTGCCACGAACCGGGACAGGGCCATGAGCTCCTACAATGAGCAGTTCTTC
.	TRBV25-1	.	TRBJ1-1	CASSVGDGTEAFF	TGTGCCAGCAGTGTAGGGGATGGCACTGAAGCTTTCTTT
.	TRBV7-9	.	TRBJ2-5	CASSQSKGPSGETQYF	TGTGCCAGCAGCCAGTCAAAGGGGCCTTCGGGGGAGACCCAGTACTTC